A single TCR beta chain is shown here with its context. Its antigen is unknown. The data derive from a study of T cells after yellow fever vaccination. Background on the study: Preparation of the low-cell-number fractions used SMART-Seq v4 Ultra Low Input.

Overall study results and limits: The presence of abundant clonotypes contaminating from the bulk population was possible in FACS-sorted repertoires.

A universal primer site and UMIs were added as TCR cDNA was made by 5'RACE template switching. TCRdb itself ran the 5' RACE reads through MiXCR, one entry per CDR3 protein. Of hundreds of thousands of distinct CDR3 sequences listed, approximately 12% are singletons. V gave up 7 bases and J gave up 2 bases; unmatched junction bases: 9. The germline gives CDR1 SGDLS, CDR2 YYNGEE. The CDR3 has 16 amino acids. The material was CD4+ T cells sorted from PBMCs, obtained 15 days after the yellow fever booster vaccination. This sequence joins TRBV9 and TRBJ2-3; TRBD2 matches 11 bases. The TCR sequence derives from a man aged 18-30 years who received the YFV17D yellow fever vaccine. CDR3 sequence reads: CASGLAGGTNTDTQYF. The CDR3 coding sequence is TGTGCCAGCGGGTTAGCGGGGGGGACAAACACAGATACGCAGTATTTT.